Listed below are T cell receptor beta chains from one sample, sequenced in a study of T cells expressing NK-cell markers. TCRdb processed the 5' RACE reads again and assigns one entry to each CDR3 protein, with no DNA. The sample has about 260,000 distinct CDR3 sequences. The specimen sequenced was blood T cells: a sorted CD56 or NKG2C T cell subset, CD4+ or CD8+ T cells, or bulk PBMC T cells (not recorded which). These receptors originate from a man between 18 and 29 years old in good health. Each CDR3 is given with its conserved first and last residue.

CASSSRGTHQFF	12	TRBV11-3	TRBJ2-1
CASSQAQEPYNEQFF	15	TRBV4-1	TRBJ2-1
CSARPSTSGRIWGNEQFF	18	TRBV20-1	TRBJ2-1
CSARRLGEQFF	11	TRBV20-1	TRBJ2-1
CASSLDGRRNTGELFF	16	TRBV7-8	TRBJ2-2
CASSQDRVDRLQYF	14	TRBV4-3	TRBJ2-3
CASSPGQGTPSGANVLTF	18	TRBV3-1	TRBJ2-6
CSVAGSQTGELFF	13	TRBV29-1	TRBJ2-2
CASREAGAIEPQHF	14	TRBV6-2/TRBV6-3	TRBJ1-5
CASSLLALSSYEQYF	15	TRBV12-3/TRBV12-4	TRBJ2-7
CSARRPTRNYEQYF	14	TRBV20-1	TRBJ2-7
CAWSLAGTPGTQYF	14	TRBV30	TRBJ2-5
CASRQDNHYGYTF	13	TRBV12-3/TRBV12-4	TRBJ1-2
CASRGGTSGRARYNEQFF	18	TRBV5-1	TRBJ2-1
CASSQTGGSYGYTF	14	TRBV12-3/TRBV12-4	TRBJ1-2
CSAADGNQPQHF	12	TRBV20-1	TRBJ1-5
CASSQDRGRPEAFF	14	TRBV12-3/TRBV12-4	TRBJ1-1
CAIVSEGRSQQYF	13	TRBV10-3	TRBJ2-7
CATSRVETGGEKLFF	15	TRBV15	TRBJ1-4
CAISSWDREETQYF	14	TRBV10-3	TRBJ2-5
CASSPGLAGVDEQYF	15	TRBV5-1	TRBJ2-7
CASARRELADTQYF	14	TRBV6-2/TRBV6-3	TRBJ2-3
CSATRTGTYNEQFF	14	TRBV20-1	TRBJ2-1
CASSLAPGGFREQFF	15	TRBV12-3/TRBV12-4	TRBJ2-1
CASSLLVDRVDSPLHF	16	TRBV5-6	TRBJ1-6
CASSPRVGNNYGYTF	15	TRBV5-1	TRBJ1-2
CASSLRTAQETQYF	14	TRBV6-1	TRBJ2-5
CASSQIRGRGETQYF	15	TRBV4-3	TRBJ2-5
CASNNRDEQFF	11	TRBV11-2	TRBJ2-1
CASSSTGTESDTQYF	15	TRBV7-2	TRBJ2-3
CASSEGGRYQETQYF	15	TRBV6-1	TRBJ2-5
CASSLAGGSAVEKLFF	16	TRBV5-1	TRBJ1-4
CAWSRGPSTDTQYF	14	TRBV30	TRBJ2-3
CASSSQTRDTQYF	13	TRBV5-4	TRBJ2-3
CASGSPDRGRYEQYF	15	TRBV6-5	TRBJ2-7
CAWSSTGLSYEQYF	14	TRBV30	TRBJ2-7
CASSPPAYLPGGFF	14	TRBV18	TRBJ2-1
CASSLPGETQYF	12	TRBV5-4	TRBJ2-5
CASSLFPGTEAYEQYF	16	TRBV27	TRBJ2-7
CASSRDWSEQFF	12	TRBV12-3/TRBV12-4	TRBJ2-1
CSARAPLAGGSGEQFF	16	TRBV20-1	TRBJ2-1
CASSPGADKERQFF	14	TRBV18	TRBJ2-1
CSATRIDYEQYF	12	TRBV20-1	TRBJ2-7
CASSPETANQETQYF	15	TRBV12-3/TRBV12-4	TRBJ2-5
CATSDPGSYQPQHF	14	TRBV24-1	TRBJ1-5
CASSQNRQAHEKLFF	15	TRBV5-6	TRBJ1-4
CASSSGQGSPQESEQFF	17	TRBV5-1	TRBJ2-1
CASSKAGVNTGELFF	15	TRBV11-1	TRBJ2-2
CASSYRQLRLPPDEQFF	17	TRBV6-2/TRBV6-3	TRBJ2-1
CASSIFARAPSGYTF	15	TRBV4-2	TRBJ1-2